A selection of T cell receptor beta chains follows, all from one sample in a study of T-cell memory formation after mild COVID-19. TCRdb re-called the 5' RACE reads through MiXCR, storing one row per CDR3 protein. The table includes around 300,000 distinct CDR3 sequences, roughly 13% detected once. The sequenced material came from PBMCs or a T cell subset sorted from them (not recorded which). Every receptor here comes from a man aged 18 to 29 who had mild COVID-19 (a few samples of this study predate the infection). Cell type and time point are not known. Each CDR3 is given without its conserved first and last residue.

TRBV12-3/TRBV12-4 ASRLTSGGWETQY
TRBV2 ASSPRLAADTQY
TRBV27 ASDRSDYNEQF
TRBV29-1 SVVGADTEAF
TRBV7-2 ASSFSGGAYEQY
TRBV30 ASPDSKLIRSGANVLT
TRBV7-8 ASSWEAILYGRKLF
TRBV5-1 ASSTRTGGVEQY
TRBV5-1 ASSFNDRGETQY
TRBV9 ASSVDPYVGTGANVLT
TRBV7-6 ASSPGGGPGDTQY
TRBV6-5 ASSATTGELF
TRBV4-3 ASSQRDSPSYNSPLH
TRBV20-1 SASPGETQY
TRBV11-3 ASSLGPGKQY
TRBV7-6 ASTPAGMWETQY